This T cell receptor (beta chain) was identified during a study of PD-1 blockade in mismatch repair-deficient tumors. As concerns this clone: Its antigen is not identified.

TCRs were sequenced from a few patients responding to pembrolizumab. Profiling relied on immunoSEQ multiplex PCR, and the TCRdb table lists in-frame clones only, not all of them. Here the sample spans approximately 9,800 clones, around 85% being singletons. Findings and caveats of the study: After pembrolizumab, tumor-resident clones rose rapidly, then generally contracted before radiologic responses.

CDR3 length equals 17 residues. The rearrangement links TRBV1 to TRBJ2-7; the D segment call TRBD2 is taken from the table without a DNA check. TRBV1 is described as a pseudogene. The sequence was collected from an adult with mismatch repair-deficient cancer. The starting material was PBMCs, obtained almost 47 weeks after starting pembrolizumab. The CDR3 spells CTSSQPDAGGWSYEQYF. The DNA of the CDR3 is TGCACCAGCAGCCAGCCGGATGCGGGGGGGTGGTCCTACGAGCAGTACTTC.